These 15 T cell receptor beta chains were sequenced from one sample in a study of T cell responses to AZD1222 COVID-19 vaccine. Libraries were prepared by immunoSEQ multiplex PCR; TCRdb keeps only in-frame clonotypes and omits some of them. Of about 85,000 clones listed, 80% to 90% were seen once; the top ten hold 9% to 12%. The starting material was peripheral blood, obtained on day 0 of MenACWY control vaccination. Every receptor here comes from an adult in good health.

V and J are TRBV15 and TRBJ2-7; TRBD2 is a possible D gene (6 bases). Per germline, CDR1 LNHNV and CDR2 YYDKDF (reference sequence). This CDR3 is 15 amino acids long. V was shortened by 0 bases and J by 7 bases, with 16 bases between the two germline ends. The CDR3 DNA is TGTGCCACCAGCAGAGATCCCGGGGGACTGGGGGAGCAGTACTTC. This encodes CATSRDPGGLGEQYF.

This clone rates as medium-sized. This rearrangement joins TRBV6-5 to TRBJ1-2, with D possibly being TRBD1 (6 bases). The CDR3 is made up of 15 amino acids. The V end lost 5 bases, the J end lost 4 bases, and 17 bases lay between the germline ends. Germline V lookup: CDR1 MNHEY, CDR2 SVGAGI. DNA of the CDR3: TGTGCCAGCAGTCCCTCAGGGGATACGGGCTATGGCTACACCTTC. Protein product: CASSPSGDTGYGYTF.

The chain is built from TRBV19 and TRBJ2-1; D is unresolved. The length of the CDR3 is 15 residues. From germline, CDR1 is LNHDA and CDR2 SQIVND (reference sequence). Deletions cut 5 bases from V and 7 bases from J, with 18 bases between. The CDR3 region has the DNA TGTGCCAGTAGTGATGTAGGGTCATTTGGGAATGAGCAGTTCTTC. It yields the protein CASSDVGSFGNEQFF.

The gene calls are TRBV3-1 (or the pseudogene TRBV3-2) and TRBJ1-6, with D perhaps matching TRBD1 (5 bases). Germline V gene data show CDR1 as LGHDT and CDR2 as YNNKEL (reference sequence). The CDR3 loop spans 15 amino acids. Trimming removed 2 bases at V and 7 bases at J, with 12 bases between. This CDR3 is CASSQKAAGNSPLHF. CDR3 coding DNA: TGTGCCAGCAGCCAAAAAGCGGCAGGGAATTCACCCCTCCACTTT.

The V and J genes are TRBV15 and TRBJ1-1; the D is unclear. The V end was cut by 1 base, the J end by 8 bases, with 8 bases between. This CDR3 comprises 12 residues. Germline CDR1 and CDR2: LNHNV and YYDKDF (reference sequence). The CDR3 loop is CATSRVGREAFF. The CDR3 DNA follows: TGTGCCACCAGCAGAGTCGGCAGGGAAGCTTTCTTT.

J is TRBJ1-6 and V is TRBV4-2, with 8 positions matching TRBD1. The V gene end was trimmed by 3 bases and the J gene end by 8 bases; junction bases not matched to a gene: 6. Germline V gene sequence: CDR1 LGHNA, CDR2 YNFKEQ. This CDR3 is built from 15 residues. CDR3 coding DNA: TGTGCCAGCAGCCAGTTGACAGGGGAGCATTCACCCCTCCACTTT. It encodes CASSQLTGEHSPLHF.

This clone was recorded a few times. The chain uses TRBV3-1 (or the pseudogene TRBV3-2) and TRBJ1-4, with 8 bases fitting TRBD1. This CDR3 is 15 amino acids long. Germline assignment: CDR1 LGHDT and CDR2 YNNKEL (reference sequence). Trimming took 2 bases from V and 8 from J; bases not matched to a gene: 7. The CDR3 sequence is CASSQRSGQGEKLFF. CDR3 coding DNA: TGTGCCAGCAGCCAACGCTCCGGACAGGGCGAAAAACTGTTTTTT.

The rearrangement uses TRBV19 and TRBJ1-5; D might be TRBD1 (6 bases). Trimming shortened V by 5 bases and J by 6 bases, and 17 bases separated the two germline ends. The CDR3 runs to 15 residues. Germline V gene lookup returns CDR1 LNHDA and CDR2 SQIVND (reference sequence). The CDR3 reads CASSSGTMRSQPQHF. CDR3 coding DNA: TGTGCCAGTAGTTCCGGGACAATGAGAAGTCAGCCCCAGCATTTT.

The chain recombines TRBV6-5 with TRBJ1-2; no reliable D call. Germline CDR1 reads MNHEY; CDR2 reads SVGAGI. The CDR3 contains 13 residues. V lost 6 bases, J lost 8 bases, and 16 bases lay in between. CDR3 in amino acids: CASREDWEGGYTF. The CDR3 DNA sequence: TGTGCCAGCAGGGAGGACTGGGAAGGGGGCTACACCTTC.

This chain links TRBV6-5 with TRBJ1-6, with no clear D. Germline loops: CDR1 MNHEY, CDR2 SVGAGI. Trimming stripped 9 bases from V and 7 bases from J, with 10 bases between. This CDR3 contains 12 residues. The DNA for the CDR3 is TGTGCCAGTGGTCTGGGCAATTCACCCCTCCACTTT. Encoded protein: CASGLGNSPLHF.

CDR3 coding DNA: TGTGCCAGCACCCGCGGGGCCTACAATGAGCAGTTCTTC. Translating it yields CASTRGAYNEQFF. This rearrangement joins TRBV6-5 to TRBJ2-1; D is perhaps TRBD2 (6 bases). The CDR3 covers 13 residues. V was clipped by 7 bases and J by 2 bases, with 9 bases between them. CDR1 and CDR2 (germline): MNHEY, SVGAGI.

This clone was recorded once. The chain joins TRBV5-1 to TRBJ2-7, with D possibly being TRBD1 (6 bases). The CDR3 length is 13 residues. The germline CDR1 and CDR2 sequences are SGHRS and YFSETQ. V lost 6 bases to trimming and J lost 2 bases, with 12 bases between them. As DNA, the CDR3 is TGCGCCAGCAACAGGGTGGGGGCCTACGAGCAGTACTTC. Translated, it gives CASNRVGAYEQYF.

V is TRBV5-1 and J is TRBJ1-2; weak D call: TRBD1 (5 bases). This CDR3 region has 16 residues. The V gene lost 0 bases and the J gene lost 1 base, with 13 bases spanning the gap. Germline V gene data show CDR1 as SGHRS and CDR2 as YFSETQ. This CDR3 reads CASSLVLQELNYGYTF. CDR3 nucleotides: TGCGCCAGCAGCTTGGTCTTACAGGAGCTTAACTATGGCTACACCTTC.

The chain is built from TRBV7-9 and TRBJ1-1, with D maybe TRBD1 (6 bases). The germline V gene has CDR1 SEHNR and CDR2 FQNEAQ (reference sequence). This CDR3 has 14 amino acids. With 5 bases removed from V and 4 bases from J, the gap between germline ends came to 14 bases. The CDR3 sequence is CASSSRDMATEAFF. In DNA form, the CDR3 reads TGTGCCAGCAGCAGCCGGGACATGGCCACTGAAGCTTTCTTT.

Here the CDR3 DNA reads TGTGCCAGCTCACTATCGGCGACAGGGGGAGGGGAGACCCAGTACTTC. It encodes CASSLSATGGGETQYF. The chain has TRBV18 and TRBJ2-5, with 9 positions matching TRBD1. CDR3 size: 16 residues. Per the germline V gene, CDR1 is KGHSH and CDR2 is LQKENI. V shed 4 bases and J 5 bases; nucleotides not matched to a gene: 11.